These 23 T cell receptor beta chains were all obtained from the same sample, sequenced in a study of control samples from healthy donors and cancer patients. Repertoires were generated with immunoSEQ multiplex PCR, while TCRdb's copy carries only in-frame clones and drops some. Seen here are 50,000 or so clones, roughly 90% observed once, and the top ten hold more than 3.5%. Sequencing was done on a sample of blood. The receptors originated from a man between 50 and 59 years old in good health.

The J gene is TRBJ2-1, the V gene TRBV6-2 or TRBV6-3; D might be TRBD1 or TRBD2, each matching 5 bases. CDR1 and CDR2 from the germline V gene are MNHEY and SVGEGT. Trimming removed 6 bases from V and 5 bases from J, with 20 bases in between. The CDR3 runs to 16 residues. The CDR3 is CASSQAGTQLNNEQFF. The CDR3 nucleotides are TGTGCCAGCAGCCAAGCCGGGACCCAGCTCAACAATGAGCAGTTCTTC.

The chain employs TRBV29-1 and TRBJ1-1; TRBD1 is a possible D gene (6 bases). CDR1 is SQVTM and CDR2 is ANQGSEA in the germline V gene. The CDR3 is 15 amino acids. V gave up 3 bases and J gave up 4 bases, with 18 bases separating them. The CDR3 DNA is TGCAGCGTTGAGCTACCCGGGGGCGAGGGCACTGAAGCTTTCTTT. Its translation: CSVELPGGEGTEAFF.

The V and J genes are TRBV6-2 or TRBV6-3 and TRBJ2-7, with TRBD1 as a possible D gene (5 bases). V lost 2 bases, J lost 4 bases, and 12 bases lay in between. This CDR3 is built from 14 residues. Germline V CDR1 and CDR2: MNHEY, SVGEGT. CDR3 sequence reads: CASSYVREGYEQYF. CDR3 nucleotide sequence: TGTGCCAGCAGTTACGTCAGGGAAGGGTACGAGCAGTACTTC.

This clone was detected a few times. The V gene is TRBV5-1, the J gene TRBJ2-1, with D perhaps TRBD2 (5 bases). The germline V and J ends were trimmed by 0 bases and 6 bases, with 16 bases remaining between them. Germline-derived CDR1 and CDR2 are SGHRS and YFSETQ. This CDR3 is built from 16 residues. The DNA of the CDR3 is TGCGCCAGCAGCTTGGAATATGGGAGCTTAAGCAATGAGCAGTTCTTC. Amino acids: CASSLEYGSLSNEQFF. The entire variable domain, with the rest obtained from reference TRBV5-1 and TRBJ2-1, is as follows: KAGVTQTPRYLIKTRGQQVTLSCSPISGHRSVSWYQQTPGQGLQFLFEYFSETQRNKGNFPGRFSGRQFSNSRSEMNVSTLELGDSALYLCASSLEYGSLSNEQFFGPGTRLTVL.

This chain connects TRBV7-2 to TRBJ2-4; D not resolved. The germline V gene encodes CDR1 SGHTA and CDR2 FQGNSA. Trimming shortened V by 1 base and J by 6 bases, and 7 bases separated the two germline ends. The CDR3 has 13 amino acids. The CDR3 loop reads CASSLEPPNIQYF. CDR3 DNA sequence: TGTGCCAGCAGCTTAGAGCCGCCAAACATTCAGTACTTC.

The chain uses TRBV7-2 and TRBJ1-2; possible D gene TRBD1, 5 bases. Germline V CDR1 and CDR2: SGHTA, FQGNSA. The V end was cut by 5 bases, the J end by 2 bases, with 6 bases between. The CDR3 spans 12 residues. The CDR3 nucleotides read TGTGCCAGCAGCGGGACGAACTATGGCTACACCTTC. Protein sequence: CASSGTNYGYTF. The full variable domain, its missing parts supplied by reference TRBV7-2 and TRBJ1-2, is GAGVSQSPSNKVTEKGKDVELRCDPISGHTALYWYRQSLGQGLEFLIYFQGNSAPDKSGLPSDRFSAERTGGSVSTLTIQRTQQEDSAVYLCASSGTNYGYTFGSGTRLTVV.

The CDR3 reads CASSVGPSGRGSYNEQFF. The CDR3 DNA reads TGTGCCAGCAGCGTAGGGCCTAGCGGGAGGGGATCCTACAATGAGCAGTTCTTC. The chain is built from TRBV9 and TRBJ2-1; TRBD2 agrees at 12 bases. The germline V gene has CDR1 SGDLS and CDR2 YYNGEE. V trimming: 0 bases; J trimming: 1 base; junction bases outside the gene matches: 5. The CDR3 is made up of 18 amino acids.

In this sample, this clone turned up a few times. V usage is TRBV5-6 and J usage is TRBJ2-7; 9 nucleotides line up with TRBD1. This CDR3 has 15 residues. V shed 5 bases, J shed 8 bases, and the junction held 14 bases outside the gene matches. Germline V gives CDR1 SGHDT, CDR2 YYEEEE. Here the CDR3 DNA reads TGTGCCAGCAGGGGGAGGGGACAGGGAAACGCCCAGCAGTACTTC. Protein sequence: CASRGRGQGNAQQYF.

This clone has a handful of counts. The V gene is TRBV21-1, the J gene TRBJ1-2; the D call of TRBD1 is as the table states it, not checked on the DNA. TRBV21-1 is noted as a pseudogene. CDR3 length: 16 amino acids. CDR3 bases: TGTGCCAGCAGCAAAGAGAATGACGACAGGGTTCGAGCCTACACCTTC. It codes for CASSKENDDRVRAYTF.

This chain joins TRBV29-1 and TRBJ2-5, with 8 bases matching TRBD2. CDR1 and CDR2 (germline): SQVTM, ANQGSEA. The CDR3 sequence is 13 residues long. The CDR3 protein is CTFLAGHQETQYF. CDR3 sequence (DNA): TGCACCTTCCTAGCGGGCCACCAAGAGACCCAGTACTTC. Together with reference TRBV29-1 and TRBJ2-5, the CDR3 gives the full variable domain: SAVISQKPSRDICQRGTSLTIQCQVDSQVTMMFWYRQQPGQSLTLIATANQGSEATYESGFVIDKFPISRPNLTFSTLTVSNMSPEDSSIYLCTFLAGHQETQYFGPGTRLLVL.

The gene calls are TRBV4-1 and TRBJ2-3; 8 positions agree with TRBD1. V was clipped by 3 bases and J by 2 bases; unmatched bases: 13. Per the germline V gene, CDR1 is MGHRA and CDR2 is YSYEKL. The CDR3 runs 18 residues. The DNA for the CDR3 is TGCGCCAGCAGCCATACTTCGGACAGGGTAACCCACACAGATACGCAGTATTTT. Translating gives CASSHTSDRVTHTDTQYF.

The genes are TRBV24-1 and TRBJ1-1, with unresolved D. The ends were cut back, 3 bases at V and 4 bases at J, with 5 bases in the middle. The CDR3 has 12 residues. CDR1 and CDR2 from the germline V gene are KGHDR and SFDVKD. The CDR3 sequence is CATSDLGTEAFF. CDR3 nucleotide sequence: TGTGCCACCAGTGATCTGGGCACTGAAGCTTTCTTT.

V usage is TRBV5-1 and J usage is TRBJ1-1; no firm D call. CDR1 SGHRS and CDR2 YFSETQ come from the germline V gene. This CDR3 region has 14 residues. The V and J ends lost 2 bases and 0 bases respectively, with 8 bases between them. DNA of the CDR3: TGCGCCAGCAGCTTACAGATCATGAACACTGAAGCTTTCTTT. This translates into CASSLQIMNTEAFF.

This chain joins TRBV10-3 and TRBJ1-4, with 7 bases matching TRBD1. V was clipped by 2 bases and J by 6 bases; unmatched bases: 3. Germline CDR1 reads ENHRY; CDR2 reads SYGVKD. CDR3 length equals 14 residues. The CDR3 sequence: CAISEGQDDEKLFF. DNA for the CDR3: TGTGCCATCAGTGAGGGACAGGATGATGAAAAACTGTTTTTT.

In its sample, this clone was seen once. The chain is built from TRBV12-2 and TRBJ2-3; the table's D gene call, TRBD2, was not cross checked with the DNA. TRBV12-2 is a pseudogene locus. This CDR3 region has 16 residues. CDR3 DNA: TGTGCAAGTCGCTTAGCGTTGACTAGCGGGAAGGGTACGCAGTATTTT. It translates to CASRLALTSGKGTQYF.

The chain has TRBV6-5 and TRBJ1-3, with 7 nucleotides matching TRBD1. The junction had 9 bases not matched to a gene; V was cut back by 9 bases and J by 4 bases. The length of the CDR3 is 14 residues. Germline lookup yields CDR1 MNHEY and CDR2 SVGAGI. Here the CDR3 DNA reads TGTGCCAGTTCCAGGGCACAGGGGGGAAACACCATATATTTT. This gives the protein CASSRAQGGNTIYF.

The table lists this clone with a count of one. The chain links TRBV29-1 to TRBJ2-1; 8 bases are a match to TRBD2. In germline, CDR1 is SQVTM, CDR2 ANQGSEA. V was pared by 6 bases and J by 0 bases, with 7 bases of the junction left unmatched. The CDR3 runs 15 residues. The CDR3 region has the DNA TGCAGCGTCGCCGGGACTAGTGGCTCCTACAATGAGCAGTTCTTC. This translates into CSVAGTSGSYNEQFF.

The CDR3 is CASSPRTSGRGELFF. The CDR3 DNA follows: TGTGCCAGCAGCCCGAGGACTAGCGGGAGGGGGGAGCTGTTTTTT. V usage is TRBV3-1 (or the pseudogene TRBV3-2) and J usage is TRBJ2-2; 14 bases are shared with TRBD2. Germline V gives CDR1 LGHDT, CDR2 YNNKEL (reference sequence). Trimming at V came to 4 bases and at J to 8 bases, leaving 3 bases not matched to a gene. CDR3 length: 15 amino acids.

The table lists this clone with a few counts. The chain uses TRBV6-2 or TRBV6-3 and TRBJ2-1; D gene uncertain. The germline gives CDR1 MNHEY, CDR2 SVGEGT. Trimming took 3 bases from V and 2 from J, leaving 8 bases between them. The CDR3 contains 14 residues. The DNA for the CDR3 is TGTGCCAGCAGTTATGGATACGCCTACAATGAGCAGTTCTTC. Its protein product is CASSYGYAYNEQFF.

The chain uses TRBV28 and TRBJ2-7, with D hard to call. Germline CDR1 reads MDHEN; CDR2 reads SYDVKM. The V gene lost 6 bases and the J gene lost 9 bases, with 15 bases spanning the gap. CDR3 length: 12 amino acids. The CDR3 reads CASSLSRPGQYF. The CDR3, as DNA: TGTGCCAGCAGCCTTTCCCGGCCCGGGCAGTACTTC.

The rearrangement uses TRBV13 and TRBJ2-3; 7 positions agree with TRBD2. Per germline, CDR1 PRHDT and CDR2 FYEKMQ (reference sequence). The CDR3 totals 17 residues. V shed 5 bases, J shed 11 bases, and the junction held 22 bases outside the gene matches. The CDR3 reads CASSPRTASGAGSQQYF. The CDR3 region has the DNA TGTGCCAGCAGCCCCCGGACGGCCTCGGGAGCGGGATCTCAGCAGTATTTT.

The rearrangement uses TRBV7-8 and TRBJ1-2; D may be TRBD1 (6 bases). Looked up from germline, CDR1 is SGHVS and CDR2 is FQNEAQ. V dropped 1 base and J dropped 7 bases, with 10 bases sitting between them. The CDR3 has 13 residues. The CDR3 sequence: CASSLGTEVGYTF. DNA for the CDR3: TGTGCCAGCAGCTTAGGGACAGAGGTTGGCTACACCTTC.

The chain combines TRBV28 with TRBJ1-2; weak D call: TRBD1 (5 bases). Germline CDR1 and CDR2: MDHEN and SYDVKM. The CDR3 length is 13 residues. The V gene lost 4 bases and the J gene lost 0 bases, with 6 bases spanning the gap. CDR3 DNA sequence: TGTGCCAGCAGTTCGGGGCCTAACTATGGCTACACCTTC. Translated, it gives CASSSGPNYGYTF.